What follows are 20 T cell receptor beta chains derived from one specimen sequenced in a study of T cells in Graves' hyperthyroidism and ophthalmopathy. Amplification of TCR beta CDR3 regions used RNA as the template. A first-round RT-PCR of the TCR CDR3 used the HTBI primer set. Via MiXCR, TCRdb re-called the multiplex PCR reads, giving one row per CDR3 protein. Of roughly 400,000 distinct CDR3 sequences detected, 25% appear once; the ten largest clones hold roughly 70%. Sequencing input: blood. Receptor source: a man between 45 and 60 years old with Graves' hyperthyroidism.

As regards this clonotype: A much bigger clone sits one base away, suggesting this may be a read error. The CDR3 loop is CASSFLGGNGQFF. CDR3 nucleotides: TGTGCCAGCAGCTTCCTAGGGGGCAATGGGCAGTTCTTC. The chain recombines TRBV11-1 with TRBJ2-1; 7 nucleotides agree with TRBD1. The germline V gene encodes CDR1 SGHAT and CDR2 FQDESV (reference sequence). This CDR3 is built from 13 residues.

This clonotype was observed a few times. This chain connects TRBV18 to TRBJ1-5; D perhaps matches TRBD1 (5 bases). V lost 2 bases, J lost 4 bases, and 15 bases lay in between. This CDR3 comprises 16 residues. CDR1 and CDR2 (germline): KGHSH, LQKENI. The DNA of the CDR3 is TGTGCCAGCTCACCATCGGGGCAGGCGCAAAATCAGCCCCAGCATTTT. Translation: CASSPSGQAQNQPQHF.

The chain is built from TRBV5-4 and TRBJ2-7; either TRBD1 or TRBD2 may fit D (5 bases each). V was clipped by 3 bases and J by 5 bases, with 12 bases between them. CDR1 and CDR2 from the germline V gene are SGHNT and YYREEE (reference sequence). This CDR3 comprises 13 residues. CDR3: CASSSSRDHEQYF. The DNA for the CDR3 is TGTGCCAGCAGCTCAAGCCGGGACCACGAGCAGTACTTC.

The chain carries TRBV11-2 and TRBJ1-3; no reliable D call. CDR1 and CDR2 (germline): SGHAT, FQNNGV. The V end was cut by 5 bases, the J end by 0 bases, with 8 bases between. The CDR3 length is 14 residues. CDR3 DNA sequence: TGTGCCAGCAGCAAGACCTACTCTGGAAACACCATATATTTT. Translation: CASSKTYSGNTIYF.

This clonotype has only a few counts. V usage is TRBV2 and J usage is TRBJ2-4; unclear D gene. Deletions cut 1 base from V and 0 bases from J, with 10 bases between. CDR1 is SNHLY and CDR2 is FYNNEI in the germline V gene. The CDR3 has 16 residues. The CDR3 nucleotides read TGTGCCAGCAGTGAAGACTCTCAAGTAGCCAAAAACATTCAGTACTTC. Its translation: CASSEDSQVAKNIQYF.

This clonotype was found many times. This chain connects TRBV5-1 to TRBJ1-1; D is undetermined. V lost 6 bases, J lost 0 bases, and 12 bases lay in between. The CDR3 is 14 residues long. Germline lookup yields CDR1 SGHRS and CDR2 YFSETQ. The CDR3 nucleotides are TGCGCCAGCAATCCTGGGGTCATGAACACTGAAGCTTTCTTT. It is translated as CASNPGVMNTEAFF.

The rearrangement links TRBV12-3 or TRBV12-4 to TRBJ2-2; 8 nucleotides line up with TRBD1. CDR3 size: 15 residues. The V and J ends lost 6 bases and 3 bases, in that order; junction bases with no gene match: 6. The CDR3 spells CASSVGQGHTGELFF. The CDR3 bases are TGTGCCAGCAGCGTAGGACAGGGTCACACCGGGGAGCTGTTTTTT.

This clonotype was observed many times. The V gene is TRBV20-1, the J gene TRBJ2-5; tentative D call: TRBD2 (5 bases). V lost 0 bases, J lost 2 bases, and 10 bases lay in between. Germline lookup yields CDR1 DFQATT and CDR2 SNEGSKA (reference sequence). The CDR3 has 14 residues. The CDR3 sequence is CSAREGTGQETQYF. In DNA, the CDR3 is TGCAGTGCTAGAGAAGGAACGGGACAAGAGACCCAGTACTTC.

This clonotype was found a few times. The genes are TRBV2 and TRBJ2-1, with D possibly being TRBD2 (6 bases). The CDR3 covers 12 residues. Germline CDR1 and CDR2: SNHLY and FYNNEI. V shed 6 bases and J shed 9 bases, with 12 bases lying between them. CDR3 DNA sequence: TGTGCCAGCAGGGTGACGGGAGTTGAGCAGTTCTTC. Residues: CASRVTGVEQFF.

In its sample, this clonotype was seen a few times. The genes are TRBV5-5 and TRBJ2-5, with a possible D match to TRBD1 (6 bases). Germline loops: CDR1 SGHKS, CDR2 YYEKEE (reference sequence). The V end lost 7 bases, the J end lost 0 bases, and 16 bases lay between the germline ends. This CDR3 region has 15 residues. The CDR3 nucleotides read TGTGCCAGCGCCCTAGGGCAGGGGTACCAAGAGACCCAGTACTTC. Translated: CASALGQGYQETQYF.

This chain links TRBV5-4 with TRBJ2-6; TRBD1 is a possible D gene (5 bases). The V gene's germline CDR1 is SGHNT and CDR2 YYREEE (reference sequence). V was pared by 4 bases and J by 0 bases, with 8 bases between. The CDR3 is 15 residues long. For the CDR3, the DNA is TGTGCCAGCAGCGTGGACACCTCTGGGGCCAACGTCCTGACTTTC. Amino acid sequence: CASSVDTSGANVLTF.

The genes are TRBV11-1 and TRBJ2-3; D call uncertain. Germline loops: CDR1 SGHAT, CDR2 FQDESV (reference sequence). With 1 base removed from V and 0 bases from J, the gap between germline ends came to 8 bases. The CDR3 extends over 15 amino acids. The CDR3 is CASSLEERSTDTQYF. The DNA for the CDR3 is TGTGCCAGCAGCTTAGAGGAAAGAAGCACAGATACGCAGTATTTT. Using reference TRBV11-1 and TRBJ2-3 for the parts outside the CDR3, the full variable domain is EAEVAQSPRYKITEKSQAVAFWCDPISGHATLYWYRQILGQGPELLVQFQDESVVDDSQLPKDRFSAERLKGVDSTLKIQPAELGDSAMYLCASSLEERSTDTQYFGPGTRLTVL.

This clonotype came up many times. The J gene is TRBJ2-7, the V gene TRBV11-3; possible D gene TRBD2, 7 bases. CDR1 is SGHNT, CDR2 YENEEA, per germline. The CDR3 is made up of 14 amino acids. The ends were cut back, 5 bases at V and 5 bases at J, with 16 bases in the middle. This chain's CDR3 is CASSPGAGANEQYF. CDR3 DNA sequence: TGTGCCAGCAGCCCAGGGGCGGGAGCTAACGAGCAGTACTTC.

The V call is TRBV19, the J call TRBJ1-5; unclear D gene. V was shortened by 1 base and J by 2 bases, with 9 bases between the two germline ends. CDR3 length: 15 residues. Germline CDR1 LNHDA, CDR2 SQIVND (reference sequence). DNA of the CDR3: TGTGCCAGTAGTATAGCGGGATATGGCAATCAGCCCCAGCATTTT. Its protein is CASSIAGYGNQPQHF.

As regards this clonotype: Given a much more abundant clone one base away, this may be a read error. The rearrangement joins TRBV2 to TRBJ2-3; D is unclear. Trimming cost V 4 bases and J 0 bases, with 14 bases left between them. Germline lookup yields CDR1 SNHLY and CDR2 FYNNEI. This CDR3 is 16 amino acids long. CDR3 in amino acids: CASSGSWASSTDTQYF. For the CDR3, the DNA is TGTGCCAGCAGTGGAAGCTGGGCATCTAGCACAGATACGCAGTATTTT.

This clonotype was counted at least ten times. V and J are TRBV12-3 or TRBV12-4 and TRBJ2-3, with 10 bases fitting TRBD1. The CDR3 loop spans 19 amino acids. V shed 8 bases and J 2 bases; nucleotides not matched to a gene: 19. The CDR3 loop is CASGPGTGVSGGTTDTQYF. DNA of the CDR3: TGTGCCAGCGGCCCCGGGACAGGGGTGTCTGGCGGGACCACAGATACGCAGTATTTT.

The V call is TRBV29-1, the J call TRBJ2-1; D remains unclear. Germline values: CDR1 SQVTM, CDR2 ANQGSEA. This CDR3 is built from 14 residues. Trimming took 7 bases from V and 8 from J, leaving 21 bases between them. As DNA, the CDR3 is TGCAGCGCCCCAGATTCTTCGAGAAACGATGAGCAGTTCTTC. Translating gives CSAPDSSRNDEQFF.

The chain has TRBV24-1 and TRBJ2-5; 14 bases are a match to TRBD2. This CDR3 is 13 amino acids long. Germline values: CDR1 KGHDR, CDR2 SFDVKD. The J segment lost 5 bases and the V segment lost 9 bases, leaving 1 base of the junction unmatched. The CDR3 DNA is TGTGCCACCGGGACTAGCGGGAGTGAGACCCAGTACTTC. This codes for CATGTSGSETQYF.

The chain carries TRBV28 and TRBJ1-5; D is perhaps TRBD1 (6 bases). CDR3 length equals 14 residues. Trimming stripped 10 bases from V and 2 bases from J, with 15 bases between. Germline CDR1 and CDR2: MDHEN and SYDVKM. This CDR3 is CATRAGAGNQPQHF. As DNA, the CDR3 is TGTGCCACCCGGGCGGGGGCCGGCAATCAGCCCCAGCATTTT.

This clonotype occurred a few times. V gene TRBV7-9 combines with J gene TRBJ1-2, with 11 bases that match TRBD1. V dropped 4 bases and J dropped 8; count of bases not matched to a gene: 9. This CDR3 has 15 amino acids. Germline CDR1 SEHNR, CDR2 FQNEAQ (reference sequence). The CDR3 here is CASSYRWTGGWGYTF. In DNA form, the CDR3 reads TGTGCCAGCAGCTACAGATGGACAGGGGGCTGGGGCTACACCTTC.